Listed below are T cell receptor beta chains from one sample, sequenced in a study of identical twins. TCRdb analysed the 5' RACE reads with MiXCR anew, one entry per CDR3 protein. The sample shows 1.5 million or so distinct CDR3 sequences, about 32% of them seen only once. Sequencing was performed on cord blood. Receptor source: a newborn girl in good health. The CDR3 runs from the conserved cysteine through the conserved F or W. Each record gives: J gene, V gene, clone size, D gene, CDR3 DNA, CDR3 protein. A D gene is named only where the DNA matches it firmly. Rows give clone size only sometimes, using once, few, many, or a class for an expanded clone.

j_gene: TRBJ2-4
v_gene: TRBV14
abundance: NA
d_gene: TRBD1
CDR3nt: TGTGCCAGCAGCCAGACAGGGAGTGCCAAAAACATTCAGTACTTC
CDR3aa: CASSQTGSAKNIQYF

j_gene: TRBJ2-3
v_gene: TRBV7-2
abundance: few
d_gene: NA
CDR3nt: TGTGCCAGCAGCTTCTACCGGCGGGATACGCAGTATTTT
CDR3aa: CASSFYRRDTQYF

j_gene: TRBJ2-5
v_gene: TRBV20-1
abundance: few
d_gene: NA
CDR3nt: TGCAGTGCTAGGAGGGACCCCGATGTTGAGACCCAGTACTTC
CDR3aa: CSARRDPDVETQYF

j_gene: TRBJ1-1
v_gene: TRBV12-5
abundance: few
d_gene: NA
CDR3nt: TGTGCTAGTGGTTTGACCTACAGGGAAATCAATTCCCCGAACACTGAAGCTTTCTTT
CDR3aa: CASGLTYREINSPNTEAFF

j_gene: TRBJ2-1
v_gene: TRBV7-9
abundance: few
d_gene: TRBD2
CDR3nt: TGTGCCAGCACAAGTCCAGGAGCGGGAACCTACAATGAGCAGTTCTTC
CDR3aa: CASTSPGAGTYNEQFF

j_gene: TRBJ1-2
v_gene: TRBV29-1
abundance: few
d_gene: NA
CDR3nt: TGCAGCGTTGAGGGCAGGGCCTTTAACTATGGCTACACCTTC
CDR3aa: CSVEGRAFNYGYTF

j_gene: TRBJ2-4
v_gene: TRBV5-1
abundance: NA
d_gene: NA
CDR3nt: TGCGCCAGCAGCTTGACCCCCAGGGCAGTTAGGGCCAAAAACATTCAGTACTTC
CDR3aa: CASSLTPRAVRAKNIQYF

j_gene: TRBJ1-3
v_gene: TRBV21-1
abundance: NA
d_gene: NA
CDR3nt: TGTGCCAGCAGCAAAAGGCACGGAAACACCATATATTTT
CDR3aa: CASSKRHGNTIYF

j_gene: TRBJ2-3
v_gene: TRBV6-8
abundance: once
d_gene: TRBD1
CDR3nt: TGTGCCAGCAGTTACTCGAGTCTTAGGGACAGGATGGCAGATACGCAGTATTTT
CDR3aa: CASSYSSLRDRMADTQYF

j_gene: TRBJ1-2
v_gene: TRBV19
abundance: NA
d_gene: NA
CDR3nt: TGTGCCAGTAGTATGAGGGCGGCTACTAACTATGGCTACACCTTC
CDR3aa: CASSMRAATNYGYTF

j_gene: TRBJ2-7
v_gene: TRBV10-3
abundance: NA
d_gene: NA
CDR3nt: TGTGCCATCACCAACTGGTTAGAACCCAATGAGCAGTACTTC
CDR3aa: CAITNWLEPNEQYF

j_gene: TRBJ1-2
v_gene: TRBV6-1
abundance: NA
d_gene: TRBD1
CDR3nt: TGTGCCAGCAGTGCCCCGGGACAGGGTGTTAACTATGGCTACACCTTC
CDR3aa: CASSAPGQGVNYGYTF

j_gene: TRBJ2-7
v_gene: TRBV18
abundance: NA
d_gene: NA
CDR3nt: TGTGCCAGCTCACCTTTGGGACCCCCGAAATACGAGCAGTACTTC
CDR3aa: CASSPLGPPKYEQYF

j_gene: TRBJ1-5
v_gene: TRBV7-2
abundance: NA
d_gene: NA
CDR3nt: TGTGCCAGCAGCTTAGATGGGTCTGAGGTTTATAGCAATCAGCCCCAGCATTTT
CDR3aa: CASSLDGSEVYSNQPQHF

j_gene: TRBJ1-2
v_gene: TRBV19
abundance: NA
d_gene: NA
CDR3nt: TGTGCCAGTAGTATAGGCCCAGGGGATGGCTACACCTTC
CDR3aa: CASSIGPGDGYTF

j_gene: TRBJ1-2
v_gene: TRBV20-1
abundance: few
d_gene: TRBD1
CDR3nt: TGCAGTGCTATCACCGGGACAGGGAGATCTAACTATGGCTACACCTTC
CDR3aa: CSAITGTGRSNYGYTF

j_gene: TRBJ2-5
v_gene: TRBV3-1
abundance: NA
d_gene: NA
CDR3nt: TGTGCCAGCAGCCAAGAAGGTCCAAGGTCGAAGGAGACCCAGTACTTC
CDR3aa: CASSQEGPRSKETQYF

j_gene: TRBJ1-5
v_gene: TRBV6-2/TRBV6-3
abundance: few
d_gene: TRBD1
CDR3nt: TGTGCCAGCACCCCCGGGACAGTCAATCAGCCCCAGCATTTT
CDR3aa: CASTPGTVNQPQHF